The 23 T cell receptor beta chains reported below all come from one sample, sequenced in a study of shared clonotypes between healthy human individuals (dated by TCRdb to 2020 to 2021). Libraries were prepared through the immunoSEQ multiplex PCR assay. TCRdb carries this immuneACCESS record with in-frame sequences only. Its versions omit some clonotypes, under half of them owing to an unresolved V gene in the studies checked, with the rest unexplained. For this sample there are 2.5 million or so clones; roughly nine tenths appear just once. Together, the top ten hold 0.14% of the sample. The sequenced sample consisted of naive CD4+ T cells sorted from blood. The cell subset or site label, as the study defines it: CD45RA+ positively selected. All receptors come from a man aged 18 to 30 in good health.

The chain couples TRBV19 to TRBJ1-6; TRBD1 is a possible D gene (5 bases). The CDR3 sequence is 17 residues long. Germline loops: CDR1 LNHDA, CDR2 SQIVND (reference sequence). The V end lost 3 bases, the J end lost 0 bases, and 12 bases lay between the germline ends. CDR3 sequence: CASSIAGTSSYNSPLHF. CDR3 DNA sequence: TGTGCCAGTAGTATTGCGGGGACCAGCTCCTATAATTCACCCCTCCACTTT.

This clone appeared a single time. V gene TRBV7-9 combines with J gene TRBJ2-2; 7 bases match TRBD1. This CDR3 region has 13 residues. CDR1 is SEHNR and CDR2 is FQNEAQ in the germline V gene (reference sequence). The V gene end was trimmed by 4 bases and the J gene end by 6 bases; junction bases not matched to a gene: 2. The CDR3 DNA reads TGTGCCAGCAGCTCAACAGGGGCCGGGGAGCTGTTTTTT. Translated, it gives CASSSTGAGELFF.

The V call is TRBV10-1, the J call TRBJ2-1; D perhaps matches TRBD2 (5 bases). This CDR3 has 13 residues. From germline, CDR1 is WNHNN and CDR2 SYGVQD (reference sequence). The V end lost 6 bases, the J end lost 6 bases, and 12 bases lay between the germline ends. CDR3 residues: CASSQRVGNEQFF. DNA for the CDR3: TGCGCCAGCAGCCAGAGGGTTGGCAATGAGCAGTTCTTC.

The chain combines TRBV6-1 with TRBJ2-5; possible D gene TRBD2, 6 bases. Trimming pared 3 bases from V and 9 bases from J, leaving 20 bases between. Germline values: CDR1 MNHNS, CDR2 SASEGT. The CDR3 covers 15 residues. The chain's CDR3 is CASSEGGAGSAAQYF. The CDR3 nucleotides read TGTGCCAGCAGTGAGGGCGGGGCTGGGTCGGCGGCCCAGTACTTC.

This chain joins TRBV28 and TRBJ2-7, with 10 bases aligning to TRBD1. The CDR3 runs 15 residues. The germline V gene encodes CDR1 MDHEN and CDR2 SYDVKM. Trimming took 4 bases from V and 2 from J; bases not matched to a gene: 5. Here the CDR3 DNA reads TGTGCCAGCAGTTCGGGACAGGGGACCACCTACGAGCAGTACTTC. Translating it yields CASSSGQGTTYEQYF.

This clone was recorded once. The V call is TRBV19, the J call TRBJ1-1; D is unclear. Germline CDR1 and CDR2: LNHDA and SQIVND (reference sequence). The CDR3 runs 12 residues. V was trimmed by 3 bases and J by 5 bases, leaving 7 bases between them. The CDR3 bases are TGTGCCAGTAGTATCGCGTGGACTGAAGCTTTCTTT. Translation: CASSIAWTEAFF. The full variable domain, with the rest looked up from reference TRBV19 and TRBJ1-1, is DGGITQSPKYLFRKEGQNVTLSCEQNLNHDAMYWYRQDPGQGLRLIYYSQIVNDFQKGDIAEGYSVSREKKESFPLTVTSAQKNPTAFYLCASSIAWTEAFFGQGTRLTVV.

This clone is a singleton in its sample. V is TRBV7-2 and J is TRBJ2-1; 7 positions match TRBD1. This CDR3 spans 15 amino acids. The J segment lost 0 bases and the V segment lost 4 bases, leaving 3 bases of the junction unmatched. Germline CDR1 reads SGHTA; CDR2 reads FQGNSA. The CDR3 protein is CASSSRQGSYNEQFF. CDR3 nucleotide sequence: TGTGCCAGCAGCTCGCGACAGGGCTCCTACAATGAGCAGTTCTTC. Combining the CDR3 with reference TRBV7-2 and TRBJ2-1 gives the whole variable domain GAGVSQSPSNKVTEKGKDVELRCDPISGHTALYWYRQSLGQGLEFLIYFQGNSAPDKSGLPSDRFSAERTGGSVSTLTIQRTQQEDSAVYLCASSSRQGSYNEQFFGPGTRLTVL.

The chain carries TRBV9 and TRBJ2-3, with D maybe TRBD2 (6 bases). Per germline, CDR1 SGDLS and CDR2 YYNGEE. V was trimmed by 0 bases and J by 2 bases, leaving 10 bases between them. The CDR3 is made up of 15 amino acids. The CDR3 protein is CASSVGLGPTDTQYF. CDR3 nucleotides: TGTGCCAGCAGCGTAGGACTAGGCCCCACAGATACGCAGTATTTT.

The CDR3 DNA reads as TGTGCCAGCAGCCCGCGGTTGGGGTCCCACGAGCAGTACTTC. Protein product: CASSPRLGSHEQYF. The chain combines TRBV9 with TRBJ2-7; the D is unclear. Germline values: CDR1 SGDLS, CDR2 YYNGEE. The ends were cut back, 4 bases at V and 5 bases at J, with 16 bases in the middle. This CDR3 spans 14 amino acids.

CDR3 DNA sequence: TGTGCCAGCAGCGTCGGGACAGGCACCCCCTACGAGCAGTACTTC. Protein: CASSVGTGTPYEQYF. This chain uses TRBV5-4 with TRBJ2-7, with 8 bases aligning to TRBD1. Trimming cost V 4 bases and J 2 bases; bases outside gene matches: 8. Germline V gene data show CDR1 as SGHNT and CDR2 as YYREEE (reference sequence). This CDR3 has 15 amino acids.

This clone was found once. The chain employs TRBV29-1 and TRBJ1-2; 11 bases align to TRBD1. There are 16 residues in the CDR3. Trimming took 3 bases from V and 4 from J; bases not matched to a gene: 10. Germline CDR1 SQVTM, CDR2 ANQGSEA. The CDR3 loop is CSVESGTGGKSYGYTF. CDR3 in DNA: TGCAGCGTTGAGTCCGGGACAGGGGGAAAGTCCTATGGCTACACCTTC. Looking up the rest from reference TRBV29-1 and TRBJ1-2 gives the full variable domain: SAVISQKPSRDICQRGTSLTIQCQVDSQVTMMFWYRQQPGQSLTLIATANQGSEATYESGFVIDKFPISRPNLTFSTLTVSNMSPEDSSIYLCSVESGTGGKSYGYTFGSGTRLTVV.

This clone has just one count. The CDR3 loop is CASSPSRVSIQYF. Here the CDR3 DNA reads TGTGCCAGCAGCCCGAGCAGGGTTTCTATCCAGTACTTC. This chain joins TRBV14 and TRBJ2-7; a weak D match, TRBD1 (5 bases). Germline CDR1 is SGHDN and CDR2 is FVKESK. V lost 4 bases, J lost 10 bases, and 17 bases lay in between. The CDR3 extends over 13 amino acids. Drawing the rest from reference TRBV14 and TRBJ2-7, the complete variable domain is EAGVTQFPSHSVIEKGQTVTLRCDPISGHDNLYWYRRVMGKEIKFLLHFVKESKQDESGMPNNRFLAERTGGTYSTLKVQPAELEDSGVYFCASSPSRVSIQYFGPGTRLTVT.

The chain combines TRBV7-9 with TRBJ1-4; maybe TRBD1 (5 bases). The CDR3 has 15 residues. Germline loops: CDR1 SEHNR, CDR2 FQNEAQ (reference sequence). The V and J ends lost 0 bases and 7 bases respectively, with 12 bases between them. This CDR3 reads CASSLAQGGTEKLFF. CDR3 sequence (DNA): TGTGCCAGCAGCTTAGCGCAAGGAGGGACTGAAAAACTGTTTTTT.

This clone was seen only once. V gene TRBV6-6 combines with J gene TRBJ2-1; 7 nucleotides agree with TRBD2. The V gene's germline CDR1 is MNHNY and CDR2 SVGAGI (reference sequence). The V gene end was trimmed by 11 bases and the J gene end by 4 bases; junction bases not matched to a gene: 8. The CDR3 loop spans 13 amino acids. CDR3 in amino acids: CAVKAGIYNEQFF. The CDR3 region has the DNA TGTGCCGTCAAAGCGGGGATTTACAATGAGCAGTTCTTC.

The rearrangement links TRBV5-1 to TRBJ2-3; TRBD2 aligns across 7 bases. The CDR3 extends over 14 amino acids. Trimming cost V 1 base and J 4 bases; bases outside gene matches: 3. Germline V gene lookup returns CDR1 SGHRS and CDR2 YFSETQ. CDR3 protein: CASSLLGGSDTQYF. The CDR3 DNA reads as TGCGCCAGCAGCTTGCTGGGGGGGTCAGATACGCAGTATTTT.

J is TRBJ2-7 and V is TRBV4-2; the match to TRBD1 covers 8 bases. The ends lost 1 base at V and 3 bases at J; junction bases unmatched: 14. The CDR3 spans 18 residues. CDR1 and CDR2 from the germline V gene are LGHNA and YNFKEQ. CDR3 sequence: CASSQGPLRSGQGYEQYF. The CDR3 DNA reads TGTGCCAGCAGCCAAGGACCCCTCCGTAGCGGACAGGGCTACGAGCAGTACTTC.

The chain joins TRBV10-3 to TRBJ1-1, with a possible D match to TRBD1 (5 bases). CDR1 is ENHRY, CDR2 SYGVKD, per germline. This CDR3 comprises 14 residues. V was cut by 0 bases and J by 5 bases, with 10 bases left in between. The CDR3 sequence: CAISESQGRTEAFF. The CDR3 coding sequence is TGTGCCATCAGTGAGTCTCAGGGTCGAACTGAAGCTTTCTTT.

On this clone: The same CDR3 can be traced to other DNA sequences in this sample. This chain links TRBV7-2 with TRBJ2-7; 13 nucleotides line up with TRBD2. CDR1 SGHTA and CDR2 FQGNSA come from the germline V gene. The CDR3 runs 16 residues. Germline trimming cut 1 base from V and 0 bases from J; bases unmatched to any gene: 0. This CDR3 reads CASSLGLAGGSYEQYF. Written as DNA, the CDR3 is TGTGCCAGCAGCTTAGGACTAGCGGGGGGCTCCTACGAGCAGTACTTC.

V usage is TRBV19 and J usage is TRBJ1-1, with D hard to call. Germline CDR1 and CDR2: LNHDA and SQIVND (reference sequence). V was trimmed by 5 bases and J by 7 bases, leaving 8 bases between them. The CDR3 runs 11 residues. The CDR3 nucleotides are TGTGCCAGTAGTCGAACCCGTGAAGCTTTCTTT. This gives the protein CASSRTREAFF.

The chain carries TRBV5-1 and TRBJ2-7, with D maybe TRBD1 (6 bases). CDR1 SGHRS and CDR2 YFSETQ come from the germline V gene. This CDR3 contains 15 residues. V was pared by 0 bases and J by 2 bases, with 12 bases between. The CDR3 DNA sequence: TGCGCCAGCAGCTTGGAACCGGGACAAGCCTACGAGCAGTACTTC. It yields the protein CASSLEPGQAYEQYF.

Worth noting for this clone: The sample contains more than one DNA sequence encoding this CDR3. The V call is TRBV29-1, the J call TRBJ2-7, with 11 bases that match TRBD1. This CDR3 contains 16 residues. Per germline, CDR1 SQVTM and CDR2 ANQGSEA. Losses at the gene ends were 7 bases for V and 2 bases for J; bases not matched to a gene: 13. CDR3 DNA sequence: TGCAGCGCCGTGAGGGGGCGGGACAGGGGGGCCTACGAGCAGTACTTC. It is translated as CSAVRGRDRGAYEQYF.

The chain recombines TRBV30 with TRBJ2-6, with 8 bases aligning to TRBD1. With V trimmed by 1 base and J by 2 bases, 7 bases remained unmatched. CDR1 and CDR2 (germline): GTSNPN, SVGIG (reference sequence). CDR3 length: 17 amino acids. CDR3 sequence reads: CAWSDGTGTTGANVLTF. CDR3 bases: TGTGCCTGGAGTGACGGGACAGGTACGACTGGGGCCAACGTCCTGACTTTC.

The sample holds one count of this clone. The chain couples TRBV20-1 to TRBJ2-5, with D unclear. Judging by the DNA end, TRBJ2-7 fits better; the J call may be wrong. The CDR3 has 10 residues. Germline values: CDR1 DFQATT, CDR2 SNEGSKA (reference sequence). Here the CDR3 reads CSASMTEQYF. The CDR3 nucleotides are TGCAGTGCTAGTATGACCGAGCAGTACTTC.